Described below is a single T cell receptor beta chain sequence and its context. Only CD45RO-negative cells positively selected for CCR7 counted as naive CD8 cells, so terminally differentiated effector memory CD45RA+ cells were excluded. This sample is part of a study of shared clonotypes between healthy human individuals. CDR1 and CDR2 (germline): MNHNY, SVGAGI (reference sequence). The CDR3 has 16 amino acids. The trim removed 0 bases at V and 5 bases at J, leaving 3 bases unmatched. Sequencing was at deep level. Profiled with immunoSEQ multiplex PCR; TCRdb holds only in-frame clones, not every one. The table has about 2.1 million clones, roughly 91% seen once.

The TCR was taken from a man aged 18-30 years in good health. Some clones in this sample may be carry-over from other donors' samples. V usage is TRBV6-6 and J usage is TRBJ2-1; TRBD2 matches 11 bases. Input material: naive CD8+ T cells from PBMCs. The CDR3 region is CASSYSLAGEDNEQFF. The CDR3 bases are TGTGCCAGCAGTTACTCACTAGCGGGAGAGGACAATGAGCAGTTCTTC.